The source of this TCR beta chain is a study of HIV-infected patients and healthy controls. As for the study in general: In 14 of 16 patients, CD4 counts climbed slightly after three months but remained subnormal.

All unsorted peripheral T cells were captured because whole blood was used without fractionation. General observations from the study: Healthy controls carried many MAIT alpha-chain CDR3s, while HIV+ repertoires had few. Compared with controls, mean Gini indices were significantly raised in HIV-infected repertoires, possibly indicating oligoclonality.

With V trimmed by 3 bases and J by 0 bases, 2 bases remained unmatched. Germline-derived CDR1 and CDR2 are DFQATT and SNEGSKA (reference sequence). The CDR3 contains 15 residues. Reverse transcription used approximately 500 ng RNA and constant-region primers for alpha and beta. Separate chain-specific third strand synthesis with multiplexing indices produced the alpha and beta libraries. MiXCR was run by TCRdb on the 5' RACE reads, yielding one entry per CDR3 protein. This table has some 10,000 distinct CDR3 sequences, about 10% appearing once. Within the sample, this clonotype is medium-sized. Antigen specificity is unknown.

This receptor was taken from an adult with HIV infection. This chain joins TRBV20-1 and TRBJ2-1; TRBD2 matches 10 bases. Specimen: blood, collected before antiretroviral therapy. CDR3 bases: TGCAGTGCTAGTAGCGGGAGGAGCTCCTACAATGAGCAGTTCTTC. Its translation: CSASSGRSSYNEQFF.